Following are 25 T cell receptor beta chains from one sample sequenced in a study of blood T cell repertoires in COVID-19. Some clones are missing from TCRdb's copy, which holds only in-frame ones; the method was immunoSEQ multiplex PCR. The table shows about 83,000 clones, with roughly 82% occurring only once. The sample taken for sequencing was peripheral blood. These receptors all stem from a woman aged 80 or over with active or convalescent COVID-19.

This sequence joins TRBV27 and TRBJ2-2, with D possibly being TRBD2 (6 bases). V lost 1 base to trimming and J lost 0 bases, with 9 bases between them. The length of the CDR3 is 16 residues. Germline assignment: CDR1 MNHEY and CDR2 SMNVEV (reference sequence). DNA of the CDR3: TGTGCCAGCAGTTTATTTAGCGGAGCGAACACCGGGGAGCTGTTTTTT. Translation: CASSLFSGANTGELFF.

The chain recombines TRBV5-5 with TRBJ1-3; D is possibly TRBD1 (5 bases). Germline lookup yields CDR1 SGHKS and CDR2 YYEKEE (reference sequence). The V and J ends lost 0 bases and 2 bases respectively, with 6 bases between them. The CDR3 runs to 14 residues. The CDR3 nucleotides are TGTGCCAGCAGCTTGGACAGGACTGGAAACACCATATATTTT. This sequence encodes CASSLDRTGNTIYF.

This chain joins TRBV30 and TRBJ2-3; 8 bases are a match to TRBD1. The CDR3 spans 16 residues. The ends lost 3 bases at V and 1 base at J; junction bases unmatched: 9. Looked up from germline, CDR1 is GTSNPN and CDR2 is SVGIG (reference sequence). For the CDR3, the DNA is TGTGCCTGGAGCCCAGGGAGGACAGGGCGCACAGATACGCAGTATTTT. Amino acid sequence: CAWSPGRTGRTDTQYF.

Worth noting for this clone: At one end, the junction sequence differs from germline, possibly due to a read error. The rearrangement joins TRBV5-4 to TRBJ1-4, with D possibly being TRBD1 (5 bases). The CDR3 totals 14 residues. Germline V gene sequence: CDR1 SGHNT, CDR2 YYREEE (reference sequence). For the CDR3, the DNA is TGTGCCAGCAGCTTGACAGGAACTGATGAAAAACTGTTTTTT. This gives the protein CASSLTGTDEKLFF.

V gene TRBV4-3 combines with J gene TRBJ2-2; 7 bases are shared with TRBD1. The CDR3 has 14 residues. Per the germline V gene, CDR1 is LGHNA and CDR2 is YSLEER. The junction had 6 bases not matched to a gene; V was cut back by 7 bases and J by 4 bases. The CDR3 reads CASTDRVGTGELFF. In DNA form, the CDR3 reads TGCGCCAGCACCGACAGGGTCGGCACCGGGGAGCTGTTTTTT.

Notes on this clone: The sample contains more than one DNA sequence encoding this CDR3. This chain uses TRBV7-9 with TRBJ2-3; D is unclear. The CDR3 is made up of 13 amino acids. Germline lookup yields CDR1 SEHNR and CDR2 FQNEAQ (reference sequence). V dropped 2 bases and J dropped 0 bases, with 3 bases sitting between them. The CDR3 nucleotides are TGTGCCAGCAGCTTACTGAGCACAGATACGCAGTATTTT. Protein sequence: CASSLLSTDTQYF.

This sequence joins TRBV6-5 and TRBJ2-1; TRBD2 might be the D (5 bases). Germline lookup yields CDR1 MNHEY and CDR2 SVGAGI. The CDR3 consists of 15 residues. Trimming stripped 7 bases from V and 0 bases from J, with 13 bases between. The CDR3 bases are TGTGCCAGCAATACCAGACTAAGCTCCTACAATGAGCAGTTCTTC. Protein: CASNTRLSSYNEQFF.

The chain recombines TRBV30 with TRBJ1-2; 8 bases line up with TRBD1. This CDR3 comprises 14 residues. J was trimmed by 3 bases and V by 2 bases; bases with no gene match: 5. Germline assignment: CDR1 GTSNPN and CDR2 SVGIG (reference sequence). The CDR3, as DNA: TGTGCCTGGAGTAGGGCAGGGGGCGACTATGGCTACACCTTC. Its protein product is CAWSRAGGDYGYTF. Looking up the rest from reference TRBV30 and TRBJ1-2 gives the full variable domain: SQTIHQWPATLVQPVGSPLSLECTVEGTSNPNLYWYRQAAGRGLQLLFYSVGIGQISSEVPQNLSASRPQDRQFILSSKKLLLSDSGFYLCAWSRAGGDYGYTFGSGTRLTVV.

The V call is TRBV6-2 or TRBV6-3, the J call TRBJ1-5; D is undetermined. The V and J ends lost 2 bases and 1 base respectively, with 24 bases between them. CDR1 and CDR2 from the germline V gene are MNHEY and SVGEGT. The CDR3 contains 20 residues. The CDR3 sequence is CASSYMLVSSLDFSNQPQHF. In DNA, the CDR3 is TGTGCCAGCAGTTACATGCTCGTGTCGTCTCTGGACTTCAGCAATCAGCCCCAGCATTTT.

V is TRBV5-6 and J is TRBJ1-2; D might be TRBD1 (6 bases). The germline CDR1 and CDR2 sequences are SGHDT and YYEEEE. CDR3 length: 13 residues. The germline V and J ends were trimmed by 4 bases and 5 bases, with 12 bases remaining between them. CDR3 residues: CASSPDRLYGYTF. The CDR3 DNA sequence: TGTGCCAGCAGCCCCGACAGGCTATATGGCTACACCTTC.

The chain links TRBV18 to TRBJ2-1, with 7 nucleotides matching TRBD1. CDR1 and CDR2 from the germline V gene are KGHSH and LQKENI. The CDR3 consists of 17 residues. The V and J ends lost 4 bases and 5 bases, in that order; junction bases with no gene match: 14. The CDR3 reads CASSLLLRDRPNNEQFF. CDR3 sequence (DNA): TGTGCCAGCTCACTTTTACTCCGGGACAGACCTAACAATGAGCAGTTCTTC.

The count of this clone is one. The V gene is TRBV5-5, the J gene TRBJ2-5; 12 nucleotides align to TRBD2. Germline assignment: CDR1 SGHKS and CDR2 YYEKEE (reference sequence). Trimming removed 4 bases from V and 5 bases from J; junction bases left unmatched: 6. The CDR3 is 15 residues long. CDR3 nucleotides: TGTGCCAGCAGCGTGACTAGCGGGGGTTTGGAGACCCAGTACTTC. Its translation is CASSVTSGGLETQYF.

The chain is built from TRBV12-3 or TRBV12-4 and TRBJ2-5; D not certain. The CDR3 has 13 amino acids. V lost 4 bases and J lost 5, with 11 bases in between. CDR3 in amino acids: CASSYQVTETQYF. CDR3 sequence (DNA): TGTGCCAGCAGTTACCAGGTTACGGAGACCCAGTACTTC.

This clone has only a few counts. The chain joins TRBV28 to TRBJ2-5; 7 nucleotides line up with TRBD2. J lost 10 bases, V lost 8 bases, and 7 bases had no gene match. Germline V lookup: CDR1 MDHEN, CDR2 SYDVKM. The CDR3 contains 11 residues. CDR3 loop: CASQRGVSQYF. The CDR3 nucleotides read TGTGCCAGCCAACGGGGGGTGAGCCAGTACTTC.

The genes are TRBV18 and TRBJ1-2, with 8 bases lining up with TRBD1. Germline V gene data show CDR1 as KGHSH and CDR2 as LQKENI. This CDR3 spans 16 amino acids. V gave up 6 bases and J gave up 1 base; unmatched junction bases: 10. The CDR3 loop reads CASSLDRGMRNYGYTF. Written as DNA, the CDR3 is TGTGCCAGCTCCCTAGACAGGGGTATGCGTAACTATGGCTACACCTTC. The full variable domain, its missing parts supplied by reference TRBV18 and TRBJ1-2, is NAGVMQNPRHLVRRRGQEARLRCSPMKGHSHVYWYRQLPEEGLKFMVYLQKENIIDESGMPKERFSAEFPKEGPSILRIQQVVRGDSAAYFCASSLDRGMRNYGYTFGSGTRLTVV.

This clone was seen a single time. The chain carries TRBV6-5 and TRBJ2-7; D is uncertain. V gave up 7 bases and J gave up 1 base, with 11 bases separating them. The CDR3 is made up of 13 amino acids. Germline CDR1 and CDR2: MNHEY and SVGAGI. CDR3 protein: CASTETASYEQYF. DNA for the CDR3: TGTGCCAGCACGGAGACCGCTTCCTACGAGCAGTACTTC.

The chain has TRBV11-1 and TRBJ1-1, with TRBD1 matching 8 bases. Looked up from germline, CDR1 is SGHAT and CDR2 is FQDESV (reference sequence). V dropped 2 bases and J dropped 5; count of bases not matched to a gene: 10. This CDR3 spans 16 amino acids. The CDR3 spells CASSLKPQGALTEAFF. CDR3 nucleotide sequence: TGTGCCAGCAGCTTAAAACCCCAGGGGGCGCTGACTGAAGCTTTCTTT.

The chain uses TRBV11-3 and TRBJ2-2, with D uncertain. The germline CDR1 and CDR2 sequences are SGHNT and YENEEA. CDR3 length: 13 residues. V was cut by 2 bases and J by 7 bases, with 8 bases left in between. CDR3 residues: CASSLSAGGELFF. CDR3 DNA sequence: TGTGCCAGCAGCTTATCCGCCGGCGGGGAGCTGTTTTTT.

This rearrangement joins TRBV29-1 to TRBJ1-2, with D unclear. The CDR3 spans 12 residues. Trimming shortened V by 4 bases and J by 0 bases, and 6 bases separated the two germline ends. The V gene's germline CDR1 is SQVTM and CDR2 ANQGSEA. Here the CDR3 DNA reads TGCAGCGTTGGTCGAGCTAACTATGGCTACACCTTC. Protein product: CSVGRANYGYTF.

A single count supports this clone. The chain uses TRBV7-2 and TRBJ2-3; TRBD1 aligns across 8 bases. The CDR3 runs to 16 residues. The ends lost 5 bases at V and 5 bases at J; junction bases unmatched: 12. Germline V gene sequence: CDR1 SGHTA, CDR2 FQGNSA. The CDR3 DNA reads TGTGCCAGCAGCCGCAACATTGGACAGGGTGGAGATACGCAGTATTTT. Protein: CASSRNIGQGGDTQYF.

The chain uses TRBV9 and TRBJ2-2; 7 positions match TRBD1. After removal of 3 bases from V and 1 base from J, the junction contained 3 bases not matched to a gene. Looked up from germline, CDR1 is SGDLS and CDR2 is YYNGEE. The CDR3 loop spans 15 amino acids. The CDR3 nucleotides are TGTGCCAGCAGCGCCACAGGGGTGAACACCGGGGAGCTGTTTTTT. This gives the protein CASSATGVNTGELFF.

This clone came up once. The chain employs TRBV5-1 and TRBJ2-3; 8 bases align to TRBD2. Germline trimming cut 5 bases from V and 2 bases from J; bases unmatched to any gene: 7. Per germline, CDR1 SGHRS and CDR2 YFSETQ. The CDR3 length is 15 residues. For the CDR3, the DNA is TGCGCCAGCAGGTCCGCGGGGGGCCCCACAGATACGCAGTATTTT. Translating gives CASRSAGGPTDTQYF.

V usage is TRBV7-2 and J usage is TRBJ2-7, with TRBD1 identical over 9 bases. This CDR3 comprises 17 residues. Germline V gene lookup returns CDR1 SGHTA and CDR2 FQGNSA. The V and J ends lost 5 bases and 4 bases, in that order; junction bases with no gene match: 15. The CDR3 sequence: CASSPRTGASLGYEQYF. DNA of the CDR3: TGTGCCAGCAGCCCGCGGACAGGGGCCTCCTTGGGGTACGAGCAGTACTTC.

The J gene is TRBJ2-5, the V gene TRBV7-3, with 10 positions matching TRBD1. Germline V gives CDR1 SGHTA, CDR2 FQGTGA. Losses at the gene ends were 3 bases for V and 3 bases for J; bases not matched to a gene: 1. The CDR3 is made up of 14 amino acids. CDR3 sequence (DNA): TGTGCCAGCAGCTTGACAGGGGGCGAAGAGACCCAGTACTTC. It specifies CASSLTGGEETQYF.

The chain has TRBV12-3 or TRBV12-4 and TRBJ1-6; D is undetermined. This CDR3 has 12 amino acids. V dropped 7 bases and J dropped 9 bases, with 10 bases sitting between them. CDR3 region: CASTLVGSPLHF. CDR3 coding DNA: TGTGCCAGCACCCTAGTGGGTTCACCCCTCCACTTT.